The 3 T cell receptor beta chains below all came from one sample that was sequenced in a study of shared clonotypes between healthy human individuals. The assay was immunoSEQ multiplex PCR, and TCRdb's table has in-frame clones only and misses some. The profile shows approximately 2,000,000 clones, roughly 95% of them singletons. Naive CD8 cells lacked CD45RO and underwent positive selection for CCR7, leaving out terminally differentiated effector memory CD45RA+ cells. The sample comprised naive CD8+ T cells from PBMCs. The receptor set was obtained from a man between 18 and 29 years old in good health. Some clones in this sample may be carry-over from other donors' samples.

The chain joins TRBV7-8 to TRBJ2-7; a weak D match, TRBD1 (6 bases). Between the trimmed V and J ends, which lost 4 bases and 3 bases, there was a span of 10 bases. The CDR3 covers 13 residues. Germline values: CDR1 SGHVS, CDR2 FQNEAQ. Here the CDR3 reads CASSSTGSYEQYF. The CDR3 DNA follows: TGTGCCAGCAGCTCTACAGGGAGCTACGAGCAGTACTTC.

A remark on this clone: Other nucleotide sequences from this sample produce the same CDR3. This chain uses TRBV6-1 with TRBJ2-7; 12 bases agree with TRBD2. The CDR3 totals 15 residues. V gave up 5 bases and J gave up 0 bases; unmatched junction bases: 2. Germline V lookup: CDR1 MNHNS, CDR2 SASEGT. CDR3 region: CASSPTSGSSYEQYF. The CDR3 nucleotides read TGTGCCAGCAGTCCGACTAGCGGGAGCTCCTACGAGCAGTACTTC.

This sequence joins TRBV15 and TRBJ2-5; D possibly uses TRBD1 or TRBD2 (6 bases each). V dropped 1 base and J dropped 5 bases, with 14 bases sitting between them. The CDR3 contains 15 residues. Germline V CDR1 and CDR2: LNHNV, YYDKDF (reference sequence). The chain's CDR3 is CATSRVVGAGETQYF. CDR3 in DNA: TGTGCCACCAGCAGAGTCGTGGGGGCGGGGGAGACCCAGTACTTC.